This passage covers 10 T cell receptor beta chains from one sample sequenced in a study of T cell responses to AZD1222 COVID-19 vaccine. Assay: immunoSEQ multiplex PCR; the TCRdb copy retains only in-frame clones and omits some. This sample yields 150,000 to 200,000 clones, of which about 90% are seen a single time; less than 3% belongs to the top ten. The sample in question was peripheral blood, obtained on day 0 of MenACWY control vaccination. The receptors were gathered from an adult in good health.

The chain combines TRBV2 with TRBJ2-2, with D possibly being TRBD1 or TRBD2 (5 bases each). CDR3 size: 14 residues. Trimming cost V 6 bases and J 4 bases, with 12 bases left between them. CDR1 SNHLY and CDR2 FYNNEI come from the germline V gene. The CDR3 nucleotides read TGTGCCAGCAGAGGGACCCTAGTCACCGGGGAGCTGTTTTTT. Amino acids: CASRGTLVTGELFF. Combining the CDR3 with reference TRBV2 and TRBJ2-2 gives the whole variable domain EPEVTQTPSHQVTQMGQEVILRCVPISNHLYFYWYRQILGQKVEFLVSFYNNEISEKSEIFDDQFSVERPDGSNFTLKIRSTKLEDSAMYFCASRGTLVTGELFFGEGSRLTVL.

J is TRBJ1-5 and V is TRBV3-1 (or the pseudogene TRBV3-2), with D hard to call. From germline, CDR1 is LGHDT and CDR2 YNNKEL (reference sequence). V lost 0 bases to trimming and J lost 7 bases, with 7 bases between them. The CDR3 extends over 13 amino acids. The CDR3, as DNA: TGTGCCAGCAGCCAAGATCCGGGACAGCCCCAGCATTTT. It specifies CASSQDPGQPQHF.

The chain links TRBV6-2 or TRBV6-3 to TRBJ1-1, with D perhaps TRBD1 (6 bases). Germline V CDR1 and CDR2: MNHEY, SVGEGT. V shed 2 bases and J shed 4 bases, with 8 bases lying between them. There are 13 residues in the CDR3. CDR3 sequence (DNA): TGTGCCAGCAGTTACGGAGGGGGCACTGAAGCTTTCTTT. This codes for CASSYGGGTEAFF.

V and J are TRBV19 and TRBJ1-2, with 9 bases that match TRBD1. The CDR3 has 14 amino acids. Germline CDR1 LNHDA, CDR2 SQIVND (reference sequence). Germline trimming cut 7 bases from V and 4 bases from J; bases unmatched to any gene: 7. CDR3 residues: CASISGTGIYGYTF. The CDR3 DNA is TGTGCCAGTATCTCCGGGACAGGGATCTATGGCTACACCTTC.

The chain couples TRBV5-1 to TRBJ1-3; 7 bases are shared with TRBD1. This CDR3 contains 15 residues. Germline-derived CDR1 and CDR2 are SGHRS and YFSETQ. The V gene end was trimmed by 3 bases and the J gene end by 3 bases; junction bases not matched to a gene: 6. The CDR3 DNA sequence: TGCGCCAGCAGCTCAACCGGGACAGATGGAAACACCATATATTTT. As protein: CASSSTGTDGNTIYF.

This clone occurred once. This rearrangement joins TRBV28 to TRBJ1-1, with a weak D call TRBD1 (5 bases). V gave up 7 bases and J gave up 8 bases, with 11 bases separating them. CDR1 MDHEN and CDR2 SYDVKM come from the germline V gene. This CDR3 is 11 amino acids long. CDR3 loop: CASNTYREAFF. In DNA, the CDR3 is TGTGCCAGCAATACTTACAGGGAAGCTTTCTTT.

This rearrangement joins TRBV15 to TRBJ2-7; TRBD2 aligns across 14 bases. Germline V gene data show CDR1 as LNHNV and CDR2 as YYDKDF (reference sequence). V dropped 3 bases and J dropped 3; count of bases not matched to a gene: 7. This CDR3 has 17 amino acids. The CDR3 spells CATSRAAGTSGGYEQYF. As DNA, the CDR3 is TGTGCCACCAGCAGGGCAGCGGGGACTAGCGGGGGCTACGAGCAGTACTTC.

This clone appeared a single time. The chain's CDR3 is CASSHLGSYEQYF. The CDR3 nucleotides read TGTGCCAGCAGCCACCTCGGATCCTACGAGCAGTACTTC. J is TRBJ2-7 and V is TRBV5-5, with D unresolved. Between the trimmed V and J ends, which lost 4 bases and 1 base, there was a span of 9 bases. Germline CDR1 reads SGHKS; CDR2 reads YYEKEE (reference sequence). The CDR3 runs to 13 residues.

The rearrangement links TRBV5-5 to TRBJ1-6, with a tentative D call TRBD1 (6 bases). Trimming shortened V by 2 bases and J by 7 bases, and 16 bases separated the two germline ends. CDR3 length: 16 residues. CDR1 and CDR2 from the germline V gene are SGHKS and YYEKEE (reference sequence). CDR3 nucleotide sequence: TGTGCCAGCAGCTTCACCGGGGGCCGATTGAATTCACCCCTCCACTTT. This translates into CASSFTGGRLNSPLHF.

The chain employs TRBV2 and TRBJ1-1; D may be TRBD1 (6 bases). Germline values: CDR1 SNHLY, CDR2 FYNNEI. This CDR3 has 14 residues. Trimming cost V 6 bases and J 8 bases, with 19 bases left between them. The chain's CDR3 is CASRATGPFEEAFF. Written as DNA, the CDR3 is TGTGCCAGCAGAGCAACAGGGCCATTTGAGGAAGCTTTCTTT.